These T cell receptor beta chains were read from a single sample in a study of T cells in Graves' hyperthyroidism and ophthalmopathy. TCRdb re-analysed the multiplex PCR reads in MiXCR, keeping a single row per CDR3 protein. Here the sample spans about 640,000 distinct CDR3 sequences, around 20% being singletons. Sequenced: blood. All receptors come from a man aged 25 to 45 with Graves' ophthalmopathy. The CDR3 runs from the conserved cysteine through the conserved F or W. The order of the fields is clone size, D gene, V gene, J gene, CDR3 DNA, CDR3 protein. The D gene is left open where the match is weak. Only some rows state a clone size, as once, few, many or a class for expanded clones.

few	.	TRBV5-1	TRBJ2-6	TGCGCCAGTGATATAGGGACACGCGCCTCTGGGGCCAACGTCCTGACTTTC	CASDIGTRASGANVLTF
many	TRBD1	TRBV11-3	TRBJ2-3	TGTGCCAGCAGTTCTCCCGGGACAGGGGGCAGCGGCTACACAGATACGCAGTATTTT	CASSSPGTGGSGYTDTQYF
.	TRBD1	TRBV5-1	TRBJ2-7	TGCGCCAGCAGCGTCCGGACAGGGGGTTACGAGCAGTACTTC	CASSVRTGGYEQYF
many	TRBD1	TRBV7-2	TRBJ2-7	TGTGCCAGCAGCTTAGAGGTGGGGACAGGTCCTTCCTACGAGCAGTACTTC	CASSLEVGTGPSYEQYF
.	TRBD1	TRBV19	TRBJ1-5	TGTGCCAGCCGGAGGGGCGACAGGGGGCGAGGTAATCAGCCCCAGCATTTT	CASRRGDRGRGNQPQHF
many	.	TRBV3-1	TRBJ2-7	TGTGCCAGCAGCCAAGGGACCTCCTACGAGCAGTACTTC	CASSQGTSYEQYF
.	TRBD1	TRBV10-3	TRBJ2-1	TGTGCCATCAGTGAAGGACAGGGTCCCGATGAGCAGTTCTTC	CAISEGQGPDEQFF
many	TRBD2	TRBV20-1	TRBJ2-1	TGCAGTGCTAGAGATCACAAAGCGGGAGACTACAATGAGCAGTTCTTC	CSARDHKAGDYNEQFF
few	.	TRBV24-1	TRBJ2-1	TGTGCCACCAGTAGGTTAGCTCCGAGCACCTACAATGAGCAGTTCTTC	CATSRLAPSTYNEQFF
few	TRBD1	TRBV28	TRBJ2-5	TGTGCCAGCAGTACCCGGACAGGGGTGAGAGAGACCCAGTACTTC	CASSTRTGVRETQYF
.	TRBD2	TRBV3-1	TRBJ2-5	TGTGCCAGCAGCCTTCATTCCGCCCGACTAGCGGGAGCTCAAGAGACCCAGTACTTC	CASSLHSARLAGAQETQYF
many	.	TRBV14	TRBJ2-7	TGTGCCAGCAGCCAAGACGGGAGTTGGCGGGACTCCTACGAGCAGTACTTC	CASSQDGSWRDSYEQYF